The T cell receptor (beta chain) under discussion was sequenced for a study of post-analysis software for immune sequencing data. Study-wide results and limits: In patients, TRBV5-6, TRBV5-1 and TRBV20-1 belonged to roughly 5 TRBV segments found more frequently than in controls. Multiple sclerosis patients showed significantly lower normalized Chao1 diversity than controls did.

This clonotype has only one observation. Its antigen is currently unknown. Unique molecular identifiers were present in the TCR beta cDNA libraries. TCRdb recomputed calls from the PCR reads with MiXCR, one row per CDR3 protein. The sample records hundreds of thousands of distinct CDR3 sequences, 55% to 60% being singletons. The CDR3 is 14 amino acids. Trimming shortened V by 0 bases and J by 1 base, and 9 bases separated the two germline ends. Germline V gives CDR1 GTSNPN, CDR2 SVGIG (reference sequence). Input material: blood. This sequence originates from a girl between 2 and 10 years old with multiple sclerosis. This chain links TRBV30 with TRBJ1-1; unclear D gene. CDR3 coding DNA: TGTGCCTGGAGTGTAAGGGATGAGAACACTGAAGCTTTCTTT. It encodes CAWSVRDENTEAFF.